These 17 T cell receptor beta chains were sequenced from one sample in a study of beta chain features in type 1 diabetes (dated by TCRdb to 2016 to 2018). Libraries were constructed by the immunoSEQ multiplex PCR assay. The entire isolated RNA was reverse transcribed using the High Capacity cDNA Reverse Transcription Kit, and thus expressed TCRB transcripts were sequenced. TCRdb mirrors the immuneACCESS table, restricted to in-frame sequences. Some clones are absent from its copies; in checked studies, under half trace to an unresolved V gene, and the reason for the others is unknown. In all, the sample holds approximately 150,000 clones, and about 9.1% of those were seen once. The top ten constitute over 2% of the sample. Sequencing used central memory CD4+ T cells from blood. These receptors came from a woman aged 18-29 years in good health.

On this clone: A read error may account for a junction end that differs from germline. This chain connects TRBV7-2 to TRBJ2-7; 9 positions agree with TRBD2. This CDR3 spans 17 amino acids. Per germline, CDR1 SGHTA and CDR2 FQGNSA. The CDR3 region has the DNA TGTGCCAGCAGCTTATTCTCCGGGACTAGCCTCTCCAACGAGCAGTACTTC. Its translation: CASSLFSGTSLSNEQYF.

This clone has only a few counts. The rearrangement joins TRBV29-1 to TRBJ1-2; a possible D gene is TRBD1 (5 bases). The CDR3 spans 13 residues. Trimming pared 1 base from V and 0 bases from J, leaving 6 bases between. The germline V gene has CDR1 SQVTM and CDR2 ANQGSEA. The CDR3 region has the DNA TGCAGCGTTGAAGGGGGCGCTAACTATGGCTACACCTTC. This sequence encodes CSVEGGANYGYTF.

V and J are TRBV30 and TRBJ1-1; D remains ambiguous. CDR1 and CDR2 (germline): GTSNPN, SVGIG (reference sequence). Trimming pared 3 bases from V and 0 bases from J, leaving 8 bases between. The CDR3 is 13 residues long. The CDR3 DNA is TGTGCCTGGAGACAGCGGATGAACACTGAAGCTTTCTTT. Translated, it gives CAWRQRMNTEAFF.

At least ten counts were recorded for this clone. J is TRBJ1-1 and V is TRBV7-9; tentative D call: TRBD1 (5 bases). CDR3 length: 14 residues. Per germline, CDR1 SEHNR and CDR2 FQNEAQ (reference sequence). Trimming removed 5 bases at V and 3 bases at J, with 13 bases between. CDR3 in DNA: TGTGCCAGCAGCAGGACCCCCAGGGACACTGAAGCTTTCTTT. Protein sequence: CASSRTPRDTEAFF.

The chain recombines TRBV27 with TRBJ2-5, with D possibly being TRBD2 (5 bases). In germline, CDR1 is MNHEY, CDR2 SMNVEV (reference sequence). Trimming shortened V by 2 bases and J by 9 bases, and 13 bases separated the two germline ends. The CDR3 is made up of 13 amino acids. This CDR3 reads CASSLKLGLAQYF. The CDR3, as DNA: TGTGCCAGCAGTTTAAAACTAGGCCTGGCCCAGTACTTC.

This clone has just a few counts. This chain links TRBV11-3 with TRBJ1-1; no definite D call. This CDR3 spans 13 amino acids. Between the trimmed V and J ends, which lost 3 bases and 4 bases, there was a span of 9 bases. Germline V gene lookup returns CDR1 SGHNT and CDR2 YENEEA. The CDR3 nucleotides are TGTGCCAGCAGCTTTGTGCCGGGCACTGAAGCTTTCTTT. This codes for CASSFVPGTEAFF.

The sample holds a few counts of this clone. V and J are TRBV2 and TRBJ2-7, with 8 positions matching TRBD1. The junction had 15 bases not matched to a gene; V was cut back by 6 bases and J by 2 bases. This CDR3 contains 17 residues. CDR1 is SNHLY, CDR2 FYNNEI, per germline. This CDR3 reads CASRLHLDRELTYEQYF. The CDR3 DNA reads TGTGCCAGCAGATTGCACTTGGACAGGGAGTTGACCTACGAGCAGTACTTC.

The V call is TRBV30, the J call TRBJ2-1; 9 bases match TRBD2. Trimming took 4 bases from V and 4 from J; bases not matched to a gene: 2. The CDR3 sequence is 13 residues long. Germline V gene sequence: CDR1 GTSNPN, CDR2 SVGIG (reference sequence). The CDR3 spells CAWTSGVYNEQFF. Written as DNA, the CDR3 is TGTGCCTGGACTAGCGGGGTTTACAATGAGCAGTTCTTC.

The chain has TRBV19 and TRBJ2-1; 8 nucleotides agree with TRBD1. V shed 3 bases and J 8 bases; nucleotides not matched to a gene: 12. The germline gives CDR1 LNHDA, CDR2 SQIVND (reference sequence). The CDR3 covers 16 residues. CDR3 protein: CASSILDRGLGYEQFF. The CDR3 nucleotides are TGTGCCAGTAGTATCCTTGACAGGGGCCTCGGCTATGAGCAGTTCTTC. The full variable domain, completed using reference TRBV19 and TRBJ2-1, is DGGITQSPKYLFRKEGQNVTLSCEQNLNHDAMYWYRQDPGQGLRLIYYSQIVNDFQKGDIAEGYSVSREKKESFPLTVTSAQKNPTAFYLCASSILDRGLGYEQFFGPGTRLTVL.

Points on this clone: One junction end does not reproduce the germline sequence, and a read error may be involved. The chain is built from TRBV7-7 and TRBJ2-2, with a tentative D call TRBD2 (6 bases). CDR1 and CDR2 from the germline V gene are SSHAT and FNYEAQ (reference sequence). The CDR3 spans 16 residues. The CDR3 loop reads CASSLARGPETGELFF. The DNA for the CDR3 is TGTGCTAGCAGCTTAGCGCGGGGACCAGAAACCGGGGAGCTGTTTTTT.

The chain employs TRBV2 and TRBJ2-1; D is ambiguous. Trimming left V 2 bases short and J 6 bases short, with 2 bases between. Germline lookup yields CDR1 SNHLY and CDR2 FYNNEI. The CDR3 runs to 11 residues. The CDR3 nucleotides read TGTGCCAGCAGTGAACTCAATGAGCAGTTCTTC. Translation gives CASSELNEQFF.

The genes are TRBV7-2 and TRBJ1-6, with no clear D. The CDR3 is 12 amino acids. Germline V lookup: CDR1 SGHTA, CDR2 FQGNSA. V was shortened by 2 bases and J by 8 bases, with 4 bases between the two germline ends. This CDR3 reads CASSLRYSPLHF. DNA for the CDR3: TGTGCCAGCAGCTTACGGTATTCACCCCTCCACTTT.

This chain connects TRBV25-1 to TRBJ1-4; D remains unclear. The CDR3 has 14 amino acids. V dropped 6 bases and J dropped 8 bases, with 16 bases sitting between them. From germline, CDR1 is MGHDK and CDR2 SYGVNS. CDR3 loop: CASSEEGPSEKLFF. The CDR3 bases are TGTGCCAGCAGCGAGGAGGGCCCTAGCGAAAAACTGTTTTTT.

This clone was counted a few times. This CDR3 reads CASSQDRTSGSGADTQYF. The CDR3 DNA follows: TGCGCCAGCAGCCAGGATCGTACTAGCGGGAGTGGGGCAGATACGCAGTATTTT. V is TRBV4-3 and J is TRBJ2-3, with TRBD2 matching 11 bases. The V gene end was trimmed by 3 bases and the J gene end by 4 bases; junction bases not matched to a gene: 12. Per the germline V gene, CDR1 is LGHNA and CDR2 is YSLEER. CDR3 length: 18 amino acids.

This clone was seen a few times. The chain combines TRBV4-3 with TRBJ1-6, with unresolved D. The germline V gene has CDR1 LGHNA and CDR2 YSLEER. This CDR3 has 16 amino acids. V gave up 3 bases and J gave up 3 bases, with 12 bases separating them. CDR3 sequence reads: CASSQSSGLYNSPLHF. The CDR3 nucleotides are TGCGCCAGCAGCCAGTCATCAGGCCTCTATAATTCACCCCTCCACTTT.

The chain couples TRBV4-1 to TRBJ1-5, with 10 positions matching TRBD1. CDR3 length: 21 amino acids. Germline assignment: CDR1 MGHRA and CDR2 YSYEKL. V was clipped by 1 base and J by 4 bases; unmatched bases: 19. In nucleotides, the CDR3 is TGCGCCAGCAGCCAAGCAGTAGTTCGGACAGGGGGTTATGAAGAGAATCAGCCCCAGCATTTT. Its protein product is CASSQAVVRTGGYEENQPQHF.

This clone turned up a few times. This CDR3 is CSGGRDRSEQFF. CDR3 sequence (DNA): TGCAGCGGCGGCCGGGACAGGAGTGAGCAGTTCTTC. The chain is built from TRBV29-1 and TRBJ2-1, with TRBD1 matching over 8 bases. J gave up 9 bases and V 7 bases, and 8 bases lay outside the gene matches. The V gene's germline CDR1 is SQVTM and CDR2 ANQGSEA. The CDR3 is 12 residues long.